This TCR beta chain was captured by sequencing in a study of blood T cells in healthy people across ages. Whole-study context: Template-switching capture recovered about one barcoded beta molecule per two T cells.

Germline CDR1 reads LGHNA; CDR2 reads YSLEER. This CDR3 spans 16 amino acids. The V gene lost 1 base and the J gene lost 8 bases, with 20 bases spanning the gap. Study conclusions and caveats: More naive CD4+ cells and higher diversity were found in long-lived than in aged donors. There was a strong correlation between TCR beta diversity and naive T cell percentage.

Notes on this clonotype: Its antigen is not identified.

A J-beta primer mix and a sample-barcoded 5' primer were used in a second PCR of roughly 6 to 11 cycles. From the 5' RACE reads, TCRdb called clonotypes with MiXCR, one entry per CDR3 protein. The profile shows 1.5 million to 2 million distinct CDR3 sequences, roughly 52% of them singletons. Aged roughly 6 to 95, donors were systemically healthy Caucasians from Russia. This sequence originates from a woman in her forties in good health. Sequencing was carried out using blood. The chain employs TRBV4-3 and TRBJ1-2, with D maybe TRBD1 (5 bases). CDR3 bases: TGCGCCAGCAGCCAAGGGGGGTCAGCTACATCAGGGGGCTACACCTTC. Protein product: CASSQGGSATSGGYTF.